This T cell receptor beta chain was sequenced for a study of blood T cells in healthy people across ages. Study observations and caveats: Aged donors had fewer naive CD4+ cells and lower diversity than long-lived donors.

The authors ran a second PCR of roughly 6 to 12 cycles using a sample-barcoded 5' primer and a J-beta primer mix. Researchers report that a template-switch adaptor with 12 random nucleotides tagged each cDNA molecule. Every sample produced at least 2.5 million CDR3-containing paired-end reads. TCRdb passed the 5' RACE reads through MiXCR, listing each CDR3 protein once. This table has roughly 1.5 million distinct CDR3 sequences, around 40% appearing once. A single count supports this clonotype. The antigen remains undetermined. V lost 4 bases and J 3 bases, leaving 16 bases between the germline ends. Germline V gene sequence: CDR1 MNHEY, CDR2 SMNVEV (reference sequence). The CDR3 contains 15 residues.

The gene calls are TRBV27 and TRBJ2-7; D unclear. Sequences were obtained from blood. This sequence was found in a woman younger than 35 in good health. In DNA form, the CDR3 reads TGTGCCAGCAGTTCCCACAGCGTTCTGAACTACGAGCAGTACTTC. Translated, it gives CASSSHSVLNYEQYF.